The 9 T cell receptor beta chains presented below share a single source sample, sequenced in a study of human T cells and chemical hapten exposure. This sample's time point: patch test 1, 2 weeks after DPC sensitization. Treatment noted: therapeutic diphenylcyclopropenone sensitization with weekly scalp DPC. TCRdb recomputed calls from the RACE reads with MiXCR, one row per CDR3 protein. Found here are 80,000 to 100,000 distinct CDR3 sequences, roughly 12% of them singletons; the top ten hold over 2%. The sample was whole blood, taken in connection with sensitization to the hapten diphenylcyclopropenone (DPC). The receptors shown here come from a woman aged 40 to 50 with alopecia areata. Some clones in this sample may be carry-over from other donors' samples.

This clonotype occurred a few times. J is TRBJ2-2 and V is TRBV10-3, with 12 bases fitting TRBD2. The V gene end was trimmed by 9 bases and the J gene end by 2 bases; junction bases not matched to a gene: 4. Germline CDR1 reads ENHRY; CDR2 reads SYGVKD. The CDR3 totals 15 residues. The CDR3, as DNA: TGTGCCATTCGGACTAGCGGGGCCAACACCGGGGAGCTGTTTTTT. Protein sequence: CAIRTSGANTGELFF.

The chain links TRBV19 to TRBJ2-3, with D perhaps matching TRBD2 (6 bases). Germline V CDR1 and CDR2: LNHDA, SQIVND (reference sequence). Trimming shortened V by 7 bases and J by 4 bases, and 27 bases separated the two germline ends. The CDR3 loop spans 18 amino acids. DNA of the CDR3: TGTGCCAGTAAAGGAGGGACCCAAACCCATTCTAGCGCAGATACGCAGTATTTT. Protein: CASKGGTQTHSSADTQYF. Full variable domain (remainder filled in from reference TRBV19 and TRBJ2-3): DGGITQSPKYLFRKEGQNVTLSCEQNLNHDAMYWYRQDPGQGLRLIYYSQIVNDFQKGDIAEGYSVSREKKESFPLTVTSAQKNPTAFYLCASKGGTQTHSSADTQYFGPGTRLTVL.

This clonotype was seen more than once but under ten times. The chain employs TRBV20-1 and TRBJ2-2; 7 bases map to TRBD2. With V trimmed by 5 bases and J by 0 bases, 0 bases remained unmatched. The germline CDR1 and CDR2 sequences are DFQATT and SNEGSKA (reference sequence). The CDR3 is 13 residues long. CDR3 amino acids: CSALAANTGELFF. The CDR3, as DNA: TGCAGTGCTCTAGCGGCGAACACCGGGGAGCTGTTTTTT.

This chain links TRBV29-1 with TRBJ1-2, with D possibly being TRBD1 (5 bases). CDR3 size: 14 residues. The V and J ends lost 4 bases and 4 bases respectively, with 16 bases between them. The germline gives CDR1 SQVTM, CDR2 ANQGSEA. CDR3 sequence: CSVASGSRGYGYTF. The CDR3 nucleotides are TGCAGCGTTGCATCGGGGTCAAGGGGCTATGGCTACACCTTC.

The CDR3 sequence: CASSEMTGFSPLHF. The CDR3 DNA follows: TGTGCCAGCAGTGAAATGACAGGATTTTCACCCCTCCACTTT. V usage is TRBV2 and J usage is TRBJ1-6, with D perhaps TRBD1 (6 bases). V lost 2 bases and J 9 bases, leaving 11 bases between the germline ends. This CDR3 region has 14 residues. Germline V lookup: CDR1 SNHLY, CDR2 FYNNEI. Using reference TRBV2 and TRBJ1-6 for the parts outside the CDR3, the full variable domain is EPEVTQTPSHQVTQMGQEVILRCVPISNHLYFYWYRQILGQKVEFLVSFYNNEISEKSEIFDDQFSVERPDGSNFTLKIRSTKLEDSAMYFCASSEMTGFSPLHFGNGTRLTVT.

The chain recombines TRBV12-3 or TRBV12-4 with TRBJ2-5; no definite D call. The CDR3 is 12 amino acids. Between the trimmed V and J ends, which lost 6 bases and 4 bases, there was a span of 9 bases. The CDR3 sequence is CASSSILETQYF. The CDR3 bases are TGTGCCAGCAGCTCAATCCTAGAGACCCAGTACTTC.

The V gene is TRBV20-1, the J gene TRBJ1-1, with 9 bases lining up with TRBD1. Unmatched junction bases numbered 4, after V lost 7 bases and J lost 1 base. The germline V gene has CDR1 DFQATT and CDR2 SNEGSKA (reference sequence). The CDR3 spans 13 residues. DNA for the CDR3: TGCAGTGTCAGGACAGGGGAGAACACTGAAGCTTTCTTT. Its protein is CSVRTGENTEAFF.

CDR3: CASSALSSGGYTGELFF. Written as DNA, the CDR3 is TGTGCCAGCAGCGCCCTCTCTAGCGGAGGGTACACCGGGGAGCTGTTTTTT. The chain recombines TRBV9 with TRBJ2-2; 7 bases map to TRBD2. The CDR3 extends over 17 amino acids. Per germline, CDR1 SGDLS and CDR2 YYNGEE. V shed 3 bases and J 3 bases; nucleotides not matched to a gene: 11.

DNA of the CDR3: TGTGCCAGCTCACGGACAGGGACCCGGGGGTACAATGAGCAGTTCTTC. Amino acids: CASSRTGTRGYNEQFF. V gene TRBV18 combines with J gene TRBJ2-1, with TRBD1 identical over 8 bases. The CDR3 length is 16 residues. Germline loops: CDR1 KGHSH, CDR2 LQKENI. The V segment lost 4 bases and the J segment 4 bases; nucleotides outside the gene matches: 9.